These 20 T cell receptor beta chains share one sample of origin, sequenced in a study of CD8 T cells in Susac syndrome. Random hexamers primed reverse transcription of roughly 0.45 to 1 ug RNA. Via MiXCR, TCRdb re-called the immunoSEQ multiplex PCR reads, giving one row per CDR3 protein. The sample contains 70,000 to 100,000 distinct CDR3 sequences, about 93% of which appear only once. The sample comprised CD8+ T cells from PBMCs. All receptors derive from a human donor in good health.

The chain has TRBV19 and TRBJ2-1; 10 nucleotides align to TRBD1. Per germline, CDR1 LNHDA and CDR2 SQIVND (reference sequence). Trimming removed 5 bases from V and 4 bases from J; junction bases left unmatched: 2. The CDR3 has 14 amino acids. CDR3 DNA sequence: TGTGCCAGTAGTTCGGGACAGGGGTACAATGAGCAGTTCTTC. This gives the protein CASSSGQGYNEQFF.

The chain links TRBV5-1 to TRBJ2-3, with 7 bases that match TRBD2. The germline gives CDR1 SGHRS, CDR2 YFSETQ. This CDR3 is built from 13 residues. J gave up 3 bases and V 3 bases, and 1 base lay outside the gene matches. The CDR3 region is CASSWDYTDTQYF. The CDR3, as DNA: TGCGCCAGCAGCTGGGACTATACAGATACGCAGTATTTT.

The rearrangement links TRBV6-2 or TRBV6-3 to TRBJ1-5, with D unresolved. The CDR3 spans 15 residues. Germline loops: CDR1 MNHEY, CDR2 SVGEGT. Deletions cut 7 bases from V and 0 bases from J, with 13 bases between. CDR3 bases: TGTGCCAGCACCTCTGGAGAAGATAGCAATCAGCCCCAGCATTTT. Its translation is CASTSGEDSNQPQHF.

This clonotype was seen a few times. The V call is TRBV7-9, the J call TRBJ2-7; D is possibly TRBD2 (6 bases). The CDR3 length is 15 residues. V lost 5 bases to trimming and J lost 3 bases, with 17 bases between them. Per germline, CDR1 SEHNR and CDR2 FQNEAQ (reference sequence). CDR3 amino acids: CASSPSGGPSYEQYF. CDR3 nucleotides: TGTGCCAGCAGCCCCTCCGGGGGACCAAGCTACGAGCAGTACTTC.

The gene calls are TRBV20-1 and TRBJ1-2; 8 bases align to TRBD1. The CDR3 is made up of 14 amino acids. V gave up 3 bases and J gave up 5 bases; unmatched junction bases: 8. Germline V CDR1 and CDR2: DFQATT, SNEGSKA (reference sequence). The CDR3, as DNA: TGCAGTGCTAGTTTCTACGGACAGGGTTATGGCTACACCTTC. Its translation: CSASFYGQGYGYTF.

The rearrangement uses TRBV12-3 or TRBV12-4 and TRBJ1-1; D is unclear. With 3 bases removed from V and 6 bases from J, the gap between germline ends came to 11 bases. This CDR3 is built from 13 residues. The CDR3 sequence is CASSFGRFPEAFF. CDR3 bases: TGTGCCAGCAGTTTTGGCCGGTTCCCTGAAGCTTTCTTT.

The J gene is TRBJ2-3, the V gene TRBV4-1; 7 bases fit TRBD1. Looked up from germline, CDR1 is MGHRA and CDR2 is YSYEKL. After removal of 6 bases from V and 4 bases from J, the junction contained 7 bases not matched to a gene. The CDR3 length is 14 residues. The CDR3 sequence: CASSPDQGADTQYF. The CDR3 region has the DNA TGCGCCAGCAGTCCGGACCAGGGGGCAGATACGCAGTATTTT.

This chain links TRBV9 with TRBJ2-1, with D hard to call. The V end lost 6 bases, the J end lost 0 bases, and 13 bases lay between the germline ends. The CDR3 runs 15 residues. Germline lookup yields CDR1 SGDLS and CDR2 YYNGEE. The CDR3 reads CASTLHESSYNEQFF. CDR3 bases: TGTGCCAGCACCCTCCATGAAAGCTCCTACAATGAGCAGTTCTTC. Drawing the rest from reference TRBV9 and TRBJ2-1, the complete variable domain is DSGVTQTPKHLITATGQRVTLRCSPRSGDLSVYWYQQSLDQGLQFLIQYYNGEERAKGNILERFSAQQFPDLHSELNLSSLELGDSALYFCASTLHESSYNEQFFGPGTRLTVL.

The genes are TRBV27 and TRBJ2-5; 7 positions match TRBD1. Trimming removed 5 bases from V and 3 bases from J; junction bases left unmatched: 6. The CDR3 is 14 residues long. The V gene's germline CDR1 is MNHEY and CDR2 SMNVEV (reference sequence). The CDR3 is CASSHGTDEETQYF. The CDR3 bases are TGTGCCAGCAGTCACGGGACAGACGAAGAGACCCAGTACTTC.

The chain uses TRBV6-5 and TRBJ1-2, with D tentatively TRBD1 (6 bases). The CDR3 sequence is 15 residues long. V gave up 6 bases and J gave up 4 bases, with 18 bases separating them. Germline V CDR1 and CDR2: MNHEY, SVGAGI. CDR3 nucleotides: TGTGCCAGCAGCACCGGACAGTCGGGATTCTATGGCTACACCTTC. Translation: CASSTGQSGFYGYTF.

The chain carries TRBV23-1 and TRBJ2-1; D is perhaps TRBD2 (5 bases). TRBV23-1 is an ORF; its function is uncertain. V lost 2 bases, J lost 12 bases, and 17 bases lay in between. The CDR3 length is 14 residues. In nucleotides, the CDR3 is TGCGCCAGCAGTCAAGCCGGACTCCTCGAGGGGCAGTTCTTC. Residues: CASSQAGLLEGQFF.

The J gene is TRBJ2-1, the V gene TRBV11-2, with 10 positions matching TRBD2. CDR1 is SGHAT and CDR2 is FQNNGV in the germline V gene. This CDR3 spans 18 amino acids. V lost 1 base, J lost 0 bases, and 6 bases stayed unmatched. The DNA of the CDR3 is TGTGCCAGCAGCTTAGTGGGCCTAGCGGGGGCCTCCTACAATGAGCAGTTCTTC. This encodes CASSLVGLAGASYNEQFF.

The J gene is TRBJ1-2, the V gene TRBV19, with D hard to call. This CDR3 has 11 amino acids. Germline values: CDR1 LNHDA, CDR2 SQIVND (reference sequence). Trimming shortened V by 3 bases and J by 8 bases, and 7 bases separated the two germline ends. CDR3 protein: CASSIGLGYTF. CDR3 sequence (DNA): TGTGCCAGTAGTATTGGGCTGGGCTACACCTTC.

This clonotype was found a few times. V is TRBV27 and J is TRBJ1-5; unclear D gene. The CDR3 extends over 14 amino acids. The germline gives CDR1 MNHEY, CDR2 SMNVEV (reference sequence). Deletions cut 5 bases from V and 0 bases from J, with 8 bases between. The DNA for the CDR3 is TGTGCCAGCAGTCCCGGTCTTAGCAATCAGCCCCAGCATTTT. Its protein product is CASSPGLSNQPQHF.

CDR3 DNA sequence: TGTGCCAGCAGCTTCTCAGTCTTAAATTCCTACGAGCAGTACTTC. Translating it yields CASSFSVLNSYEQYF. The rearrangement joins TRBV7-2 to TRBJ2-7, with no clear D. The CDR3 covers 15 residues. Trimming left V 3 bases short and J 1 base short, with 13 bases between. Germline CDR1 reads SGHTA; CDR2 reads FQGNSA.

V is TRBV30 and J is TRBJ2-1; either TRBD1 or TRBD2 may supply D (6 bases each). The V and J ends lost 1 base and 4 bases respectively, with 11 bases between them. Germline V lookup: CDR1 GTSNPN, CDR2 SVGIG (reference sequence). The CDR3 has 14 amino acids. DNA for the CDR3: TGTGCCTGGAGTGGGGGGGCGCGTTACAATGAGCAGTTCTTC. This translates into CAWSGGARYNEQFF.

The chain couples TRBV13 to TRBJ2-7; 11 positions match TRBD1. The CDR3 runs to 15 residues. Unmatched junction bases numbered 4, after V lost 4 bases and J lost 2 bases. Germline values: CDR1 PRHDT, CDR2 FYEKMQ (reference sequence). The CDR3 coding sequence is TGTGCCAGCAGCTCCGGGACAGGGGGGACCTACGAGCAGTACTTC. This codes for CASSSGTGGTYEQYF.

The chain links TRBV20-1 to TRBJ2-2; D is uncertain. The germline gives CDR1 DFQATT, CDR2 SNEGSKA (reference sequence). The CDR3 is made up of 13 amino acids. V shed 1 base and J shed 4 bases, with 7 bases lying between them. The CDR3 is CSARVGSTGELFF. CDR3 nucleotide sequence: TGCAGTGCTAGAGTTGGGTCCACCGGGGAGCTGTTTTTT.

The count of this clonotype is one. The chain combines TRBV3-1 with TRBJ2-2; D unclear. Germline V gene data show CDR1 as LGHDT and CDR2 as YNNKEL (reference sequence). Between the trimmed V and J ends, which lost 2 bases and 3 bases, there was a span of 1 base. The CDR3 totals 12 residues. In DNA, the CDR3 is TGTGCCAGCAGCCAATACACCGGGGAGCTGTTTTTT. This codes for CASSQYTGELFF.

V gene TRBV15 combines with J gene TRBJ2-5; tentatively, D is TRBD1 (5 bases). Germline V gives CDR1 LNHNV, CDR2 YYDKDF (reference sequence). Trimming stripped 0 bases from V and 4 bases from J, with 6 bases between. This CDR3 has 13 residues. CDR3 coding DNA: TGTGCCACCAGCAGAGATAGGGGAGAGACCCAGTACTTC. Its protein product is CATSRDRGETQYF.